This T cell receptor beta chain was sequenced in a study of OX40 agonist ivuxolimab in advanced cancers. Study results and limitations: Clonal expansion by week 6 occurred in CD4+ and CD8+ blood T cells (at 0.1 to 3.0 mg/kg).

Notes on this clone: What it recognizes is unknown.

The CDR3 totals 14 residues. With 6 bases clipped from V and 4 bases from J, the junction kept 6 bases outside the gene matches. Per the germline V gene, CDR1 is MNHNY and CDR2 is SVGAGI (reference sequence). Here immunoSEQ multiplex PCR was the method, and the copy in TCRdb shows in-frame clones only, minus some. Of roughly 67,000 clones listed, roughly 86% were seen once; the top ten hold approximately 0.7%. This receptor was taken from an adult with an advanced solid tumor such as melanoma, head and neck, liver or kidney cancer. The J gene is TRBJ1-3, the V gene TRBV6-6; 7 bases are a match to TRBD1. Sequenced material: CD4+ or CD8+ T cells sorted from blood, taken in a trial of the OX40 agonist ivuxolimab. The DNA of the CDR3 is TGTGCCAGCAGCCCGGGACAGTCCGGAAACACCATATATTTT. It yields the protein CASSPGQSGNTIYF.